This T cell receptor (beta chain) was identified in a study of T cell clonotyping in hematopoietic cell transplantation. With 2 bases clipped from V and 2 bases from J, the junction kept 11 bases outside the gene matches. The CDR3 spans 17 residues. Per the germline V gene, CDR1 is SGHRS and CDR2 is YFSETQ. Assay used: immunoSEQ multiplex PCR; TCRdb lists only in-frame clones, some missing. The sample consists of approximately 3,100 clones, approximately 91% of them appearing once. The specimen was PBMCs, collected at the time of graft-versus-host disease after allogeneic stem cell transplant. The sequence was collected from a male patient aged 55 to 70 who had an allogeneic stem cell transplant from a related donor, so the T cells may come from the graft donor. Some clones in this sample may be carry-over from other donors' samples. V and J are TRBV5-1 and TRBJ2-3; 7 nucleotides align to TRBD1. The CDR3 loop reads CASSFGHRGYPTDTQYF. The CDR3 DNA is TGCGCCAGCAGCTTTGGACACAGGGGATACCCCACAGATACGCAGTATTTT.